A selection of T cell receptor beta chains follows, all from one sample in a study of T cells in localized non-small cell lung cancer. Only in-frame clones appear in the TCRdb table, and some are missing; sequencing was by immunoSEQ multiplex PCR. The sample contains around 36,000 clones, roughly 83% of which appear only once. The material sequenced was PBMCs, taken before any cancer treatment. These TCRs come from a woman between 35 and 75 years old with stage II squamous cell lung carcinoma. CDR3s include the opening cysteine and the closing phenylalanine or tryptophan. Each record gives: clone size, V gene, D gene, CDR3 length, J gene, CDR3 DNA, CDR3 protein. A D gene is named only where the DNA matches it firmly. Where a row states a size, it is once, few, many or the class of an expanded clone; other rows omit it.

few	TRBV19	TRBD1	16	TRBJ1-3	TGTGCCAGTAGTATGCTCGGGACAGTCTCTGGAAACACCATATATTTT	CASSMLGTVSGNTIYF
once	TRBV28	-	14	TRBJ2-2	TGTGCCAGCAGTTTAGGGCGAGGTACCGGGGAGCTGTTTTTT	CASSLGRGTGELFF
-	TRBV5-1	TRBD1	14	TRBJ2-5	TGCGCCAGCAGGGAGACAGGGGAGCAAGAGACCCAGTACTTC	CASRETGEQETQYF
few	TRBV5-8	-	13	TRBJ1-1	TGTGCCAGCAGCTGGGGGAAGAACACTGAAGCTTTCTTT	CASSWGKNTEAFF
-	TRBV6-5	TRBD1	16	TRBJ1-4	TGTGCCAGCAGTTCCAGCCCCACAGGGGGCACGGGGAAACTGTTTTTT	CASSSSPTGGTGKLFF
-	TRBV7-9	-	12	TRBJ2-7	TGTGCCAGCAGCTTAGGGGCCTACGAGCAGTACTTC	CASSLGAYEQYF
-	TRBV28	-	15	TRBJ2-2	TGTGCCAGCAGTTTCTTCAGGCTAAACACCGGGGAGCTGTTTTTT	CASSFFRLNTGELFF
-	TRBV7-9	TRBD1	15	TRBJ1-6	TGTGCCAGCAGCTCATGGACAGGCCCTAATTCACCCCTCCACTTT	CASSSWTGPNSPLHF
-	TRBV28	-	14	TRBJ1-6	TGTGCCAGCAGCCCCCCCGGGGACCCGGAACCCCTCCACTTT	CASSPPGDPEPLHF
-	TRBV13	-	14	TRBJ1-1	TGTGCCAGCAGCGCCGAGACAGGGAACACTGAAGCTTTCTTT	CASSAETGNTEAFF
-	TRBV2	-	13	TRBJ2-1	TGTGCCAGCAGTGAGTCTAGTCAAGGTGAGCAGTTCTTC	CASSESSQGEQFF
-	TRBV6-1	-	13	TRBJ1-2	TGTGCCAGCAGTGAGGCCAGGGACTATGGCTACACCTTC	CASSEARDYGYTF
-	TRBV10-3	TRBD1	16	TRBJ2-7	TGTGCCAGCAGTTACTATCCGACAGGGGGCGTTTACGAGCAGTACTTC	CASSYYPTGGVYEQYF
-	TRBV5-1	TRBD2	15	TRBJ2-1	TGCGCCAGCAGCCCGGACACCCAACTAGCGGGAGAAGAGTTCTTC	CASSPDTQLAGEEFF
once	TRBV7-9	TRBD1	15	TRBJ2-5	TGTGCCAGCAGCTTATTCAGGGCAGGGGGAGAGACCCAGTACTTC	CASSLFRAGGETQYF
-	TRBV5-8	-	15	TRBJ2-4	TGTGCCAGCAGCTTGGATCTTCATTTGGCGGACATTCAGTACTTC	CASSLDLHLADIQYF
-	TRBV28	-	11	TRBJ2-7	TGTGCCAGCCTACAGGGATACGAGCAGTACTTC	CASLQGYEQYF
-	TRBV28	-	12	TRBJ1-2	TGTGCCAGCAGTTTGCAGGGGATTGGCTACACCTTC	CASSLQGIGYTF
-	TRBV9	TRBD2	14	TRBJ2-7	TGTGCCAGCAGCCCTAGCGGGGCATTTCTCGAGCAGTACTTC	CASSPSGAFLEQYF
-	TRBV10-3	TRBD1	16	TRBJ2-7	TGTGCCATCAGTGACAGAGTGGGGACAGGGTCCTACGAGCAGTACTTC	CAISDRVGTGSYEQYF
-	TRBV28	-	15	TRBJ2-6	TGTGCCAGCTACAGTGTCCTCTCTGGGGCCAACGTCCTGACTTTC	CASYSVLSGANVLTF
-	TRBV18	-	17	TRBJ2-6	TGTGCCAGCTCACCACCGTCCAGCTCTAGTGGGGCCAACGTCCTGACTTTC	CASSPPSSSSGANVLTF
-	TRBV19	-	13	TRBJ1-2	TGTGCCAGTAGCCCCCAGGCAGAGGAAGGCTACACCTTC	CASSPQAEEGYTF
-	TRBV11-3	-	17	TRBJ2-1	TGTGCCAGCAGCTTAGGTGGTGCGAACCCTGCCTACAATGAGCAGTTCTTC	CASSLGGANPAYNEQFF
-	TRBV6-5	-	14	TRBJ2-2	TGTGCCAGCAGTCCGGCCATCATCACCGGGGAGCTGTTTTTT	CASSPAIITGELFF
few	TRBV5-4	-	15	TRBJ1-2	TGTGCCACGAAGGGAGAGGGGGATGGGGCCTATGGCTACACCTTC	CATKGEGDGAYGYTF
-	TRBV28	-	12	TRBJ1-1	TGTGCCAGCAGGGCCGGTATACGTTCAGCTTTCTTT	CASRAGIRSAFF
-	TRBV4-1	-	15	TRBJ2-7	TGCGCCAGCAGCCTAGGTGGGGGGAGCTCCTACGAGCAGTACTTC	CASSLGGGSSYEQYF
-	TRBV5-6	-	15	TRBJ1-6	TGTGCCAGCAGCTGGTATACAGGGTGGAATTCACCCCTCCACTTT	CASSWYTGWNSPLHF
few	TRBV29-1	-	13	TRBJ2-2	TGCAGCGTTGACTCCGTAGGGGACGGGTTGCTGTTTTTT	CSVDSVGDGLLFF
-	TRBV4-3	TRBD1	15	TRBJ1-3	TGCGCCAGCAGCCAAGGGGACAGGGAGGGAAACACCATATATTTT	CASSQGDREGNTIYF
-	TRBV19	TRBD1	14	TRBJ1-4	TGTGCCCAGGGGGAGGTGAAAACTAATGAAAAACTGTTTTTT	CAQGEVKTNEKLFF
-	TRBV5-1	-	15	TRBJ1-4	TGCGCCAGCAGCTTGGCGGGGATCACTAATGAAAAACTGTTTTTT	CASSLAGITNEKLFF
-	TRBV18	-	15	TRBJ1-2	TGTGCCAGCTCACCACCCACTCAGGGTAGCTATGGCTACACCTTC	CASSPPTQGSYGYTF
-	TRBV28	-	12	TRBJ1-2	TGTGCCAGCAGTTTAGGCGACTATGGCTACACCTTC	CASSLGDYGYTF
-	TRBV7-2	-	17	TRBJ2-2	TGTGCCAGCAGCAAGATTTCAGGTTCGGGTTATACCGGGGAGCTGTTTTTT	CASSKISGSGYTGELFF
-	TRBV28	-	12	TRBJ1-2	TGTGCCAGCAGTGCACAGGGCTGGGGCTACACCTTC	CASSAQGWGYTF
-	TRBV6-6	-	12	TRBJ1-5	TGTGCCAGCAGTTACTCGGGTCAGCCCCAGCATTTT	CASSYSGQPQHF
-	TRBV28	-	13	TRBJ2-2	TGTGCCAGCGTAATGAACCGGGCCGGGGAGCTGTTTTTT	CASVMNRAGELFF
-	TRBV28	TRBD2	16	TRBJ2-5	TGTGCCAGCAGTTTAACGATAAGCGGGGGGCGAGAGACCCAGTACTTC	CASSLTISGGRETQYF
-	TRBV28	TRBD1	15	TRBJ2-5	TGTGCCAGTCACCCTAACAGGGGGCTTGGGGAGACCCAGTACTTC	CASHPNRGLGETQYF
-	TRBV27	-	13	TRBJ1-2	TGTGCCAGCAGCTCCGTCCGGGACTATGGCTACACCTTC	CASSSVRDYGYTF
-	TRBV7-9	-	13	TRBJ2-7	TGTGCCAGCAGCTTAGAAGGAATTGGAGAGCAGTACTTC	CASSLEGIGEQYF
-	TRBV27	-	11	TRBJ2-2	TGTGCCAGCAGTTATTACGGGGAGCTGTTTTTT	CASSYYGELFF
-	TRBV5-6	-	15	TRBJ2-1	TGTGCCAGCAGCTTAACTGCCCTACCCTACAATGAGCAGTTCTTC	CASSLTALPYNEQFF
-	TRBV7-3	-	15	TRBJ2-1	TGTGCCAGCAGCTGGCCCGAAGTAGGGCTTAATGAGCAGTTCTTC	CASSWPEVGLNEQFF
-	TRBV5-1	-	15	TRBJ2-5	TGCGCCAGCAGCTTGTACCCCGGAGCCCAAGAGACCCAGTACTTC	CASSLYPGAQETQYF
once	TRBV7-8	-	12	TRBJ2-7	TGTGCCAGCAGCTTGGGAGTCTACGAGCAGTACTTC	CASSLGVYEQYF
-	TRBV4-3	TRBD1	17	TRBJ2-7	TGCGCCAGCAGCCATGATGTCGGGGGGACAGGGGAATACGAGCAGTACTTC	CASSHDVGGTGEYEQYF
once	TRBV5-1	-	15	TRBJ1-4	TGCGCCAGCAGCTTGAGCCCAGAGGCGCGTGAAAAACTGTTTTTT	CASSLSPEAREKLFF
few	TRBV28	TRBD1	13	TRBJ1-2	TGTGCCAGCAGTTTGGCAGGGGGCTATGGCTACACCTTC	CASSLAGGYGYTF
few	TRBV27	-	15	TRBJ2-3	TGTGCCAGCAGTTTATCTGCTAGTTTAACAGATACGCAGTATTTT	CASSLSASLTDTQYF
-	TRBV19	-	13	TRBJ1-1	TGTGCCAGTAGTTTTGATAGGAACACTGAAGCTTTCTTT	CASSFDRNTEAFF